The T cell receptor beta chain under discussion was sequenced for a study of tumor-infiltrating lymphocytes in primary liver carcinoma (dated 2017 in TCRdb). About the study as a whole: Of the five patients, three men and two women aged 30 to 69 years, four had hepatocellular carcinoma and one had combined HCC and intrahepatic cholangiocarcinoma. The five patients had tumors staged T1-T3 N0M0, with maximum diameters ranging from about 4.2 to 10 cm. Samples yielded roughly 3.65 to 7.5 million productive TCRbeta reads; read depth did not differ significantly between tissue types. The study combined TCRbeta repertoire sequencing, expression microarrays and whole-exome sequencing across five regions of each liver tumor, with adjacent normal tissue and blood. A total of some 35 specimens from 5 patients went through TCRbeta repertoire sequencing, namely 25 tumor regions, 5 adjacent noncancerous liver tissues and 5 peripheral blood samples. The roughly 25 tumor region samples were profiled with Agilent mRNA microarrays so that TCRbeta repertoire diversity could be related to the local molecular phenotype. Technical replicate repertoires showed high reproducibility, with mean shared-clone rates around 0.91 and correlation coefficients above 0.95. Overall results and qualifications from the work: Only the TCR beta chain was sequenced, which likely underestimates true repertoire diversity because unpaired alpha chains were not captured. Because the samples were bulk and unsorted, CD4+ and CD8+ T cell repertoires could not be compared. A significantly larger repertoire fraction was made up by the top 250 clones in tumors than in blood (p = 0.039). The study included only four to six patients, and the authors note findings should be validated in a larger study. Repertoire overlap was found to be higher between tumor regions (mean approximately 36%) than between tumor-adjacent (approximately 17%) or tumor-blood (14%) pairs, consistent with antigen-driven expansion. Only about 8-24% of top clones were present in all five regions of a tumor, suggesting spatial heterogeneity of tumor-infiltrating T cells.

Total RNA and DNA were co-extracted from about 19-30 mg of bulk tissue with the AllPrep DNA/RNA mini kit, without cell sorting. Between late 2015 and early 2016, about five patients in China with histopathologically diagnosed primary liver carcinoma had their tumors surgically resected. At the time of sampling, the patients were treatment-naive and had chronic HBV infection. Each tumor was sampled at five spatially separated regions: the superior, inferior, left-lateral and right-lateral poles and the tumor centre. According to histology, viable tumor cells made up more than 80% of every tumor sample. Fresh tumor and adjacent tissue pieces were bisected; one half was stored in RNAlater at -80°C, the other sent for histology. Starting from 500 to 650 ng total RNA, TCRbeta-specific cDNA was produced by reverse transcription with a constant-region primer and ProtoScript II reverse transcriptase. Three nested multiplex PCR rounds, following a slightly modified ARM-PCR procedure, were used to build the TCRbeta libraries. The first two PCR rounds used multiplex TRBV1-TRBV30 forward primers with a Cbeta reverse primer, each for about 10 cycles. A final 25-cycle PCR with Deep VentR polymerase added sample barcodes and Illumina adapters. Before sequencing, amplicons of 200-500 bp were gel-purified using a QIAquick gel extraction kit. An Illumina HiSeq 2500 was used to sequence the TCRbeta amplicons, generating 250-bp paired-end reads. Regarding the original processing steps: To recover full CDR3 sequences, reads were quality-trimmed using Trimmomatic v0.33 and paired reads were then merged using FLASH v1.2.11. V, D and J germline segments were assigned to the rearranged TCRbeta sequences using MiGEC v1.2.1b. Clonotype statistics and Shannon-Wiener diversity indices were calculated with VDJtools v1.0.0. To cut down on sampling bias, every analysis after diversity analysis relied on just the 250 most abundant clonotypes from each sample. The public reads were run again by TCRdb, first through fastp at Q25 and then through MiXCR, and only productive beta chains were kept. Records with the same CDR3 protein are collapsed into one entry carrying the most frequent genes and DNA. Here the V and J calls rest on TCRdb's processing, not on the authors' analysis. The sample table lists roughly 200,000 distinct CDR3 sequences, around four fifths of them with a count of one. 15% to 20% of the sample is taken by the ten largest.

Including cysteine and phenylalanine, the CDR3 has 14 amino acids. Here the CDR3 DNA is all that survives: 42 bases in frame from base 1. In the germline V gene, CDR1 corresponds to MNHEY and CDR2 to SVGEGT. Worth noting for this clonotype: No antigen is known for it. The junction and the germline gene differ at one end; a read error may be behind it.

This chain joins TRBV6-2 or TRBV6-3 to TRBJ1-1; the D gene cannot be named for sure. This TCR derives from a man aged 35-49 years with primary liver carcinoma and hepatitis B virus infection. Sample: tumor tissue from primary liver carcinoma. The DNA sequence follows: TGTGCCAGTAGGCGAGGTGGGATGAACACTGAAACTTTCTTT. It codes for CASRRGGMNTETFF.